This T cell receptor (beta chain) was observed in a study of OX40 agonist ivuxolimab in advanced cancers. Sequencing was performed with immunoSEQ multiplex PCR; in TCRdb, only in-frame clones are kept and a portion is missing. The data contain around 61,000 clones, 92% of them singletons. This CDR3 is built from 14 residues. V was clipped by 2 bases and J by 6 bases, with 11 bases between them. Per the germline V gene, CDR1 is MDHEN and CDR2 is SYDVKM. V usage is TRBV28 and J usage is TRBJ1-5; no reliable D call. The sequence came from an adult with an advanced solid tumor such as melanoma, head and neck, liver or kidney cancer. Material: CD4+ or CD8+ T cells sorted from blood, obtained in a trial of the OX40 agonist ivuxolimab. The CDR3 reads CASSLEGWGQPQHF. CDR3 sequence (DNA): TGTGCCAGCAGTTTAGAGGGCTGGGGTCAGCCCCAGCATTTT. Full variable domain (rest looked up from reference TRBV28 and TRBJ1-5): DVKVTQSSRYLVKRTGEKVFLECVQDMDHENMFWYRQDPGLGLRLIYFSYDVKMKEKGDIPEGYSVSREKKERFSLILESASTNQTSMYLCASSLEGWGQPQHFGDGTRLSIL.